This TCR beta chain was sequenced in a study of cytomegalovirus exposure and HLA in healthy donors. CDR3 length: 15 amino acids. Germline loops: CDR1 GTSNPN, CDR2 SVGIG (reference sequence). V dropped 1 base and J dropped 4; count of bases not matched to a gene: 6. The PCR made use of 60 Vbeta and 13 Jbeta primers. Here immunoSEQ multiplex PCR was the method, and the copy in TCRdb shows in-frame clones only, minus some. The sample has approximately 120,000 clones. This chain connects TRBV30 to TRBJ2-2, with TRBD1 matching over 7 bases. The sequence was obtained from a man younger than 45 in good health and CMV-seronegative. Sequenced sample: PBMCs. CDR3 region: CAWSATGLGTGELFF. Written as DNA, the CDR3 is TGTGCCTGGAGTGCGACAGGGTTGGGCACCGGGGAGCTGTTTTTT.